This TCR beta chain was recorded in a study of blood T cell repertoires in COVID-19. Study as a whole: Samples taken during acute and convalescent COVID-19 were collected in the United States, Italy and Spain. Sample material is recorded as cDNA or gDNA derived from T cells, B-cell-depleted T cells, or PBMCs.

The authors' processing: Estimation of nucleated cell counts was performed using reference gene primer amplification. TCRdb keeps only in-frame clones here, not all; method: immunoSEQ multiplex PCR. Clone size and the V and J calls come from that table; the DNA yielded D and trimming. The sample lists roughly 290,000 clones, around 91% occurring once. The V and J ends lost 1 base and 5 bases, in that order; junction bases with no gene match: 5. There are 14 residues in the CDR3. Germline CDR1 reads LGHNA; CDR2 reads YSLEER. Sequencing input: PBMCs or T cells enriched from blood (not recorded which). This TCR was sampled from a woman aged 18-30 years with acute COVID-19. The J gene is TRBJ2-7, the V gene TRBV4-3; 7 bases match TRBD1. The DNA for the CDR3 is TGCGCCAGCAGCCAAGTAGGGGGCATCGACGAGCAGTACTTC. Translating gives CASSQVGGIDEQYF.